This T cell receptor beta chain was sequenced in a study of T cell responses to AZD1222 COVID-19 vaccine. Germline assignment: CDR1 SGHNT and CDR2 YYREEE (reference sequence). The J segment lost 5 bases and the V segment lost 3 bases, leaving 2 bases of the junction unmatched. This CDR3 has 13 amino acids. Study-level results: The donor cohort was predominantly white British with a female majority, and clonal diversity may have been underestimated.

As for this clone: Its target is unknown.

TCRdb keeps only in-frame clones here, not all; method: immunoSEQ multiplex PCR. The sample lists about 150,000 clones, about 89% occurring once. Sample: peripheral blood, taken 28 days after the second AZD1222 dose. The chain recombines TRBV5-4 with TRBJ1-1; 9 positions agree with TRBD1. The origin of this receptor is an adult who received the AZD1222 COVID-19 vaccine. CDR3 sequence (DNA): TGTGCCAGCAGCTCGGGACAGGGAACTGAAGCTTTCTTT. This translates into CASSSGQGTEAFF.